This T cell receptor beta chain was observed in a study of T cell responses to AZD1222 COVID-19 vaccine. Notes on the study in general: Spike-specific TCR breadth and depth went up after people got two AZD1222 doses.

TCRdb's table, derived via immunoSEQ multiplex PCR, lists solely in-frame clones and lacks some. The sample lists about 120,000 clones, about 90% seen once, with 5% to 5.5% in the top ten. The V and J ends lost 0 bases and 7 bases respectively, with 9 bases between them. Germline CDR1 SGHDN, CDR2 FVKESK. The CDR3 contains 13 residues. This clone has a single count. The antigen remains undetermined. The receptor was derived from an adult in good health. The material sequenced was peripheral blood, taken on day 0 of AZD1222 vaccination. The rearrangement links TRBV14 to TRBJ1-1; unclear D gene. The CDR3 sequence: CASSQELPHEAFF. The DNA of the CDR3 is TGTGCCAGCAGCCAAGAGCTACCGCATGAAGCTTTCTTT.